This T cell receptor (beta chain) was identified during a study of beta chain features in type 1 diabetes. Study at large: Across the samples, roughly 98 million sorted cells were examined in total. General study points: Within each of all four CD4+ subsets, Type 1 diabetes patients had TCRB CDR3s that were moderately but significantly shorter.

Each of the CD4+ naive, central memory, regulatory and stem cell-like memory populations was sorted via CD45RO/CCR7/CD25/CD127/CD95/CD27. What was sequenced were expressed TCRB transcripts, since all of the isolated RNA had been reverse transcribed. Method: immunoSEQ multiplex PCR; TCRdb's copy keeps in-frame clones and lacks some. The sample has over 40,000 clones, 66% seen once; the top ten hold about 2%. As to this clone: Its matching antigen is unknown.

Sequencing used Tregs from blood. This sequence originates from a woman under 30 with type 1 diabetes.

CDR3 nucleotide sequence: TGTGCCAGCAGCCAAGATGGGGCGGGAGTAATCTATGAGCAGTTCTTC. This codes for CASSQDGAGVIYEQFF. The rearrangement uses TRBV4-2 and TRBJ2-1; 7 bases are a match to TRBD2. This CDR3 spans 16 amino acids. From germline, CDR1 is LGHNA and CDR2 YNFKEQ. Unmatched junction bases numbered 10, after V lost 0 bases and J lost 8 bases.